This TCR beta chain was identified during a study of beta chain features in type 1 diabetes. Reverse transcribing all isolated RNA meant expressed TCRB transcripts were sequenced. Generated by immunoSEQ multiplex PCR, the TCRdb table keeps only in-frame clones and is missing some. Counted here are around 15,000 clones, about 40% occurring once; the ten biggest clones make up 0.45% to 0.65%. The origin of this receptor is a woman in her thirties or forties in good health. The specimen was stem cell memory CD4+ T cells from blood.

This chain's CDR3 is CAIQQGSYGYTF. The CDR3 region has the DNA TGTGCCATTCAACAGGGTTCATATGGCTACACCTTC. The V gene is TRBV10-3, the J gene TRBJ1-2; D is possibly TRBD1 (6 bases). Germline V lookup: CDR1 ENHRY, CDR2 SYGVKD. This CDR3 spans 12 amino acids. The ends were cut back, 9 bases at V and 5 bases at J, with 13 bases in the middle.